A single sample gave rise to the 16 T cell receptor beta chains below, sequenced in a study of blood T cell repertoires in COVID-19. Measured with immunoSEQ multiplex PCR; TCRdb has only the in-frame clones, and not every one. The top ten hold about 2.2% of the sample, which has about 200,000 clones, 70% to 90% seen once. The sample comprised peripheral blood. Receptors were obtained from a woman aged 45-59 years with acute or convalescent COVID-19.

V and J are TRBV30 and TRBJ2-1; D remains unclear. The V and J ends lost 4 bases and 0 bases respectively, with 16 bases between them. CDR1 GTSNPN and CDR2 SVGIG come from the germline V gene (reference sequence). The CDR3 consists of 16 residues. The CDR3 sequence: CAWTFRFLSSYNEQFF. CDR3 DNA sequence: TGTGCCTGGACTTTCAGGTTCCTTAGCTCCTACAATGAGCAGTTCTTC. Full variable domain (rest looked up from reference TRBV30 and TRBJ2-1): SQTIHQWPATLVQPVGSPLSLECTVEGTSNPNLYWYRQAAGRGLQLLFYSVGIGQISSEVPQNLSASRPQDRQFILSSKKLLLSDSGFYLCAWTFRFLSSYNEQFFGPGTRLTVL.

The chain couples TRBV9 to TRBJ2-7; 9 bases are shared with TRBD2. CDR3 length equals 15 residues. CDR1 and CDR2 (germline): SGDLS, YYNGEE. V was clipped by 3 bases and J by 0 bases; unmatched bases: 4. The CDR3 DNA reads as TGTGCCAGCAGCGCCGGTAGCGGGAGCTCCTACGAGCAGTACTTC. As protein: CASSAGSGSSYEQYF.

This chain links TRBV7-9 with TRBJ1-4; D perhaps matches TRBD1 (6 bases). The CDR3 is made up of 14 amino acids. In germline, CDR1 is SEHNR, CDR2 FQNEAQ (reference sequence). Trimming pared 5 bases from V and 8 bases from J, leaving 15 bases between. The CDR3 DNA reads as TGTGCCAGCAGCCAGAACAGGGTCGGAGAAAAACTGTTTTTT. It yields the protein CASSQNRVGEKLFF. The full variable domain, completed using reference TRBV7-9 and TRBJ1-4, is DTGVSQNPRHKITKRGQNVTFRCDPISEHNRLYWYRQTLGQGPEFLTYFQNEAQLEKSRLLSDRFSAERPKGSFSTLEIQRTEQGDSAMYLCASSQNRVGEKLFFGSGTQLSVL.

The chain carries TRBV10-3 and TRBJ2-3, with 9 nucleotides matching TRBD2. Trimming took 2 bases from V and 2 from J; bases not matched to a gene: 5. CDR3 length equals 16 residues. Germline CDR1 reads ENHRY; CDR2 reads SYGVKD. CDR3 nucleotide sequence: TGTGCCATCAGTGAGCCCCGACTAGCGGACACAGATACGCAGTATTTT. Its translation is CAISEPRLADTDTQYF.

The chain uses TRBV27 and TRBJ1-1, with 7 bases matching TRBD1. CDR1 is MNHEY, CDR2 SMNVEV, per germline (reference sequence). V lost 5 bases to trimming and J lost 3 bases; unmatched junction nucleotides: 9. This CDR3 is built from 15 residues. CDR3: CASSSSARGHTEAFF. The CDR3 DNA follows: TGTGCCAGCAGTAGCTCCGCAAGGGGGCACACTGAAGCTTTCTTT.

The chain couples TRBV7-8 to TRBJ2-3; possibly TRBD2 for D (6 bases). Germline CDR1 and CDR2: SGHVS and FQNEAQ. This CDR3 is 13 amino acids long. Trimming cost V 1 base and J 5 bases, with 7 bases left between them. The CDR3 protein is CASSLVSGDTQYF. As DNA, the CDR3 is TGTGCCAGCAGCTTAGTTAGCGGAGATACGCAGTATTTT.

The CDR3 DNA is TGTGCCAGCAGTAAAATTCAGGAAACTGAAGCTTTCTTT. It encodes CASSKIQETEAFF. This rearrangement joins TRBV12-3 or TRBV12-4 to TRBJ1-1; unclear D gene. The CDR3 spans 13 residues. Between the trimmed V and J ends, which lost 5 bases and 5 bases, there was a span of 12 bases.

The V gene is TRBV2, the J gene TRBJ1-1, with TRBD1 as a possible D gene (5 bases). The CDR3 has 11 residues. The germline V and J ends were trimmed by 7 bases and 8 bases, with 11 bases remaining between them. CDR1 SNHLY and CDR2 FYNNEI come from the germline V gene. CDR3 residues: CASKTVKEAFF. DNA for the CDR3: TGTGCCAGCAAGACAGTCAAGGAAGCTTTCTTT.

The genes are TRBV7-2 and TRBJ2-7; 10 bases match TRBD2. CDR1 is SGHTA, CDR2 FQGNSA, per germline. This CDR3 spans 15 amino acids. J gave up 3 bases and V 2 bases, and 4 bases lay outside the gene matches. The CDR3 nucleotides read TGTGCCAGCAGCTTAAGCGGGAGGGCCGACTACGAGCAGTACTTC. It codes for CASSLSGRADYEQYF.

CDR3 bases: TGTGCCAGCAGCTTGGACTCCGGGACAGGGGCGGGCACAGATACGCAGTATTTT. Encoded protein: CASSLDSGTGAGTDTQYF. The chain recombines TRBV5-4 with TRBJ2-3; 10 nucleotides line up with TRBD1. Trimming took 0 bases from V and 1 from J; bases not matched to a gene: 8. Germline-derived CDR1 and CDR2 are SGHNT and YYREEE (reference sequence). This CDR3 has 18 residues.

For this clone: An end of the junction does not agree with germline; a read error may underlie this. V usage is TRBV6-5 and J usage is TRBJ1-2; 7 bases are a match to TRBD1. The CDR3 is 13 residues long. Germline lookup yields CDR1 MNHEY and CDR2 SVGAGI. CDR3 residues: CASSDSGGYGYTF. CDR3 coding DNA: TGTGCCAGCAGTGACTCAGGGGGCTATGGCTACACCTTC.

The chain recombines TRBV5-8 with TRBJ2-7, with 11 bases fitting TRBD2. CDR3 size: 16 residues. Trimming took 4 bases from V and 0 from J; bases not matched to a gene: 6. Germline assignment: CDR1 SGHTS and CDR2 YDEGEE. For the CDR3, the DNA is TGTGCCAGCAGCACGACTAGCGGGATCTACTCCTACGAGCAGTACTTC. Protein: CASSTTSGIYSYEQYF.

This clone was seen just once. The chain uses TRBV7-9 and TRBJ1-1, with 10 positions matching TRBD1. V was clipped by 5 bases and J by 0 bases; unmatched bases: 6. Germline V gene sequence: CDR1 SEHNR, CDR2 FQNEAQ (reference sequence). The CDR3 contains 16 residues. CDR3 sequence: CASSQTGGRMNTEAFF. CDR3 DNA: TGTGCCAGCAGCCAGACAGGGGGCAGAATGAACACTGAAGCTTTCTTT.

V gene TRBV6-5 combines with J gene TRBJ2-3, with TRBD2 matching 12 bases. This CDR3 contains 16 residues. The germline CDR1 and CDR2 sequences are MNHEY and SVGAGI. V lost 4 bases to trimming and J lost 5 bases; unmatched junction nucleotides: 7. CDR3 sequence: CASSFLAGGQEDTQYF. The CDR3 region has the DNA TGTGCCAGCAGTTTTCTAGCGGGGGGGCAAGAAGATACGCAGTATTTT.

J is TRBJ1-5 and V is TRBV30; 9 nucleotides line up with TRBD1. CDR1 is GTSNPN and CDR2 is SVGIG in the germline V gene (reference sequence). This CDR3 is 15 amino acids long. The J segment lost 4 bases and the V segment lost 0 bases, leaving 4 bases of the junction unmatched. CDR3 in DNA: TGTGCCTGGAGTGTACTCGGGACAGGGAATCAGCCCCAGCATTTT. It is translated as CAWSVLGTGNQPQHF.

The chain combines TRBV7-2 with TRBJ1-3; tentatively, D is TRBD1 (5 bases). From germline, CDR1 is SGHTA and CDR2 FQGNSA. The CDR3 length is 16 residues. V was pared by 4 bases and J by 0 bases, with 13 bases between. The CDR3 DNA reads as TGTGCCAGCAGCTGGTCCGGTAGGGGCTCTGGAAACACCATATATTTT. It codes for CASSWSGRGSGNTIYF.